This T cell receptor (beta chain) was observed in a study of follicular helper T cells after annual influenza vaccination. As for this clone: What it binds is unknown.

Time point meaning: 2015-2016 season, pre-vaccination. The CDR3 spans 16 residues. Germline loops: CDR1 SGHRS, CDR2 YFSETQ. V lost 0 bases to trimming and J lost 3 bases; unmatched junction nucleotides: 5. Whole-study findings and limits: Most later recoveries of Day 7 ICOS+CD38+ clones were ICOS-CD38- cTfh.

Assay used: immunoSEQ multiplex PCR; TCRdb lists only in-frame clones, some missing. The sample lists about 9,300 clones; 85% to 90% were seen once. V usage is TRBV5-1 and J usage is TRBJ2-3, with TRBD2 identical over 9 bases. The receptor was isolated from an adult who received the influenza vaccine. The material was CXCR5+ CD38- circulating T follicular helper cells from blood, obtained on the day of influenza vaccination. The sample's subset: circulating Tfh, non-naive CD4+CXCR5+PD-1+ (ICOS+CD38+ or ICOS-CD38-). Here the CDR3 DNA reads TGCGCCAGCAGCTTGGATGTGCGGGGGGGAACAGATACGCAGTATTTT. Protein product: CASSLDVRGGTDTQYF.